These 27 T cell receptor beta chains came from one sample sequenced in a study of blood T cell repertoires in COVID-19. The method was immunoSEQ multiplex PCR; TCRdb's version includes in-frame clones alone and lacks a portion of them. The repertoire holds fewer than 350,000 clones, with about 85% as singletons. The sequenced sample was PBMCs or T cells enriched from blood (not recorded which). The receptors here all came from a woman in her thirties who had been exposed to COVID-19.

This clone occurred once. The V call is TRBV30, the J call TRBJ1-6, with 8 bases lining up with TRBD1. In germline, CDR1 is GTSNPN, CDR2 SVGIG (reference sequence). V lost 5 bases and J lost 6; bases outside the gene matches: 3. This CDR3 contains 13 residues. The CDR3 is CAWAGQGNSPLHF. The DNA of the CDR3 is TGTGCCTGGGCAGGACAGGGTAATTCACCCCTCCACTTT.

As to this clone: Other DNA sequences in this specimen translate into the identical CDR3. V usage is TRBV18 and J usage is TRBJ1-5, with a possible D match to TRBD1 (6 bases). Deletions cut 2 bases from V and 2 bases from J, with 7 bases between. Germline V gene lookup returns CDR1 KGHSH and CDR2 LQKENI. The CDR3 runs to 14 residues. The CDR3 DNA is TGTGCCAGCTCACCAGGACAGCGCAATCAGCCCCAGCATTTT. Encoded protein: CASSPGQRNQPQHF.

The V gene is TRBV5-1, the J gene TRBJ1-6, with D maybe TRBD1 (6 bases). Per germline, CDR1 SGHRS and CDR2 YFSETQ. Deletions cut 2 bases from V and 10 bases from J, with 16 bases between. The CDR3 is 15 amino acids. CDR3 nucleotides: TGCGCCAGCAGCTTTGGAACAGGGTATTTGTCACCCCTCCACTTT. This translates into CASSFGTGYLSPLHF.

The V gene is TRBV7-9, the J gene TRBJ2-7; 7 nucleotides line up with TRBD1. Germline CDR1 reads SEHNR; CDR2 reads FQNEAQ (reference sequence). With 5 bases clipped from V and 2 bases from J, the junction kept 12 bases outside the gene matches. The CDR3 has 16 amino acids. This CDR3 is CASSPDRTGLPYEQYF. As DNA, the CDR3 is TGTGCCAGCAGCCCAGACCGGACAGGTTTGCCCTACGAGCAGTACTTC.

The chain recombines TRBV5-1 with TRBJ2-7, with 12 bases identical to TRBD2. Germline-derived CDR1 and CDR2 are SGHRS and YFSETQ. V lost 0 bases and J lost 0; bases outside the gene matches: 4. There are 17 residues in the CDR3. CDR3 loop: CASSLATSGGHSYEQYF. As DNA, the CDR3 is TGCGCCAGCAGCTTGGCGACTAGCGGGGGCCACTCCTACGAGCAGTACTTC.

The CDR3 sequence is CASSLRGREKGDTQYF. CDR3 sequence (DNA): TGTGCCAGCAGTCTCCGTGGGAGAGAGAAAGGAGATACGCAGTATTTT. The V gene is TRBV2, the J gene TRBJ2-3, with D tentatively TRBD2 (5 bases). The CDR3 contains 16 residues. Germline lookup yields CDR1 SNHLY and CDR2 FYNNEI. Deletions cut 5 bases from V and 5 bases from J, with 20 bases between.

V and J are TRBV5-1 and TRBJ2-7, with D maybe TRBD2 (5 bases). The CDR3 covers 12 residues. Germline V gives CDR1 SGHRS, CDR2 YFSETQ. V was trimmed by 1 base and J by 7 bases, leaving 9 bases between them. The CDR3 coding sequence is TGCGCCAGCAGCTTGACTGCGGGTGAGCAGTACTTC. It codes for CASSLTAGEQYF.

This clone was seen more than once but under ten times. The V call is TRBV5-1, the J call TRBJ1-2; D perhaps matches TRBD1 (5 bases). The CDR3 has 13 amino acids. The V end was cut by 0 bases, the J end by 7 bases, with 10 bases between. Germline lookup yields CDR1 SGHRS and CDR2 YFSETQ. CDR3 nucleotide sequence: TGCGCCAGCAGCTTGGGAGACAGAGGTGGCTACACCTTC. Amino acids: CASSLGDRGGYTF.

The CDR3 is CAIGARDGGYTF. The CDR3 bases are TGTGCCATCGGGGCCAGGGATGGCGGCTACACCTTC. The gene calls are TRBV10-3 and TRBJ1-2; possibly TRBD1 for D (5 bases). Germline-derived CDR1 and CDR2 are ENHRY and SYGVKD. Between the trimmed V and J ends, which lost 8 bases and 8 bases, there was a span of 15 bases. CDR3 length equals 12 residues.

This sequence joins TRBV28 and TRBJ2-7, with 7 nucleotides matching TRBD1. The junction had 4 bases not matched to a gene; V was cut back by 6 bases and J by 2 bases. The CDR3 covers 13 residues. Germline-derived CDR1 and CDR2 are MDHEN and SYDVKM. The CDR3 coding sequence is TGTGCCAGCAGCTACGGGACAGCCTACGAGCAGTACTTC. Its translation: CASSYGTAYEQYF.

The chain employs TRBV28 and TRBJ1-1; perhaps TRBD1 as D (5 bases). V was trimmed by 6 bases and J by 0 bases, leaving 17 bases between them. The CDR3 loop spans 16 amino acids. Germline lookup yields CDR1 MDHEN and CDR2 SYDVKM. The CDR3 here is CASSQSPGGLNTEAFF. For the CDR3, the DNA is TGTGCCAGCAGCCAAAGTCCGGGGGGGTTGAACACTGAAGCTTTCTTT.

The chain carries TRBV4-1 and TRBJ1-6, with TRBD1 matching 8 bases. V dropped 4 bases and J dropped 14; count of bases not matched to a gene: 7. There are 13 residues in the CDR3. Germline loops: CDR1 MGHRA, CDR2 YSYEKL. This CDR3 is CASSRLGQASLHF. CDR3 DNA: TGCGCCAGCAGCCGGTTGGGACAGGCGTCCCTCCACTTT.

V gene TRBV6-4 combines with J gene TRBJ1-1; D possibly corresponds to TRBD1 (5 bases). CDR3 length: 13 residues. The V and J ends lost 2 bases and 7 bases respectively, with 11 bases between them. CDR1 is MRHNA and CDR2 is SNTAGT in the germline V gene. CDR3 region: CASSDVWGNEAFF. The CDR3 nucleotides are TGTGCCAGCAGTGACGTTTGGGGCAATGAAGCTTTCTTT.

Turning to this clone: The junction and the germline gene differ at one end; a read error may be behind it. The V gene is TRBV7-7, the J gene TRBJ1-5, with TRBD1 matching 12 bases. The CDR3 is made up of 20 amino acids. From germline, CDR1 is SSHAT and CDR2 FNYEAQ (reference sequence). The CDR3 bases are TGTGCTAGCAGCTTCGGCGGGACAGGGGGCAGTCGTGTGGGCAATCAGCCCCAGCATTTT. This gives the protein CASSFGGTGGSRVGNQPQHF.

The chain has TRBV29-1 and TRBJ1-1; 7 bases agree with TRBD1. Trimming cost V 6 bases and J 0 bases; bases outside gene matches: 4. The CDR3 covers 13 residues. CDR1 and CDR2 from the germline V gene are SQVTM and ANQGSEA. The chain's CDR3 is CSVGTDMNTEAFF. CDR3 DNA sequence: TGCAGCGTGGGGACAGACATGAACACTGAAGCTTTCTTT.

The chain couples TRBV12-5 to TRBJ2-7, with TRBD1 as a possible D gene (5 bases). Looked up from germline, CDR1 is LGHNT and CDR2 is FRNRAP. V lost 3 bases, J lost 5 bases, and 17 bases lay in between. The CDR3 is 15 residues long. CDR3 nucleotide sequence: TGTGCTAGTGGTTTAAGGGGTCTCTCCGTCAACGAGCAGTACTTC. This sequence encodes CASGLRGLSVNEQYF.

This clone came up once. V and J are TRBV10-3 and TRBJ2-7, with D unresolved. The CDR3 has 16 amino acids. V was shortened by 0 bases and J by 0 bases, with 12 bases between the two germline ends. CDR1 ENHRY and CDR2 SYGVKD come from the germline V gene. The CDR3 is CAISESYSTDSYEQYF. The CDR3 DNA is TGTGCCATCAGTGAGTCGTATAGTACAGACTCCTACGAGCAGTACTTC.

The chain uses TRBV6-1 and TRBJ1-2, with D unclear. Germline V CDR1 and CDR2: MNHNS, SASEGT. V lost 1 base, J lost 8 bases, and 8 bases lay in between. The CDR3 covers 12 residues. CDR3 region: CASSEGAWGYTF. The CDR3 DNA is TGTGCCAGCAGTGAAGGCGCTTGGGGCTACACCTTC.

The J gene is TRBJ1-1, the V gene TRBV12-3 or TRBV12-4; D not resolved. Trimming stripped 4 bases from V and 5 bases from J, with 5 bases between. The CDR3 extends over 11 amino acids. The CDR3 spells CASSSGTEAFF. The DNA of the CDR3 is TGTGCCAGCAGTTCGGGGACTGAAGCTTTCTTT.

This clone showed up just once. The J gene is TRBJ1-4, the V gene TRBV3-1 (or the pseudogene TRBV3-2); 9 bases are a match to TRBD1. The V and J ends lost 2 bases and 8 bases, in that order; junction bases with no gene match: 6. Germline V gives CDR1 LGHDT, CDR2 YNNKEL (reference sequence). The length of the CDR3 is 15 residues. The CDR3, as DNA: TGTGCCAGCAGCCAAACGGGACAGGGAAGCGAAAAACTGTTTTTT. Protein sequence: CASSQTGQGSEKLFF.

V usage is TRBV5-1 and J usage is TRBJ1-2; a possible D gene is TRBD1 (5 bases). The germline V and J ends were trimmed by 1 base and 3 bases, with 13 bases remaining between them. Germline V CDR1 and CDR2: SGHRS, YFSETQ. The CDR3 loop spans 15 amino acids. CDR3 DNA sequence: TGCGCCAGCAGCTTGAATGCAGGGAGGTACTATGGCTACACCTTC. This encodes CASSLNAGRYYGYTF.

This chain links TRBV10-3 with TRBJ2-7; 9 bases fit TRBD2. The V gene's germline CDR1 is ENHRY and CDR2 SYGVKD. The V and J ends lost 8 bases and 0 bases, in that order; junction bases with no gene match: 5. This CDR3 region has 14 residues. CDR3 residues: CAIRLAGSSYEQYF. CDR3 DNA: TGTGCCATCCGCCTAGCGGGGAGCTCCTACGAGCAGTACTTC.

This chain links TRBV27 with TRBJ1-6; no definite D call. CDR3 length equals 12 residues. Trimming took off 6 bases at V and 5 bases at J, with 5 bases between the two ends. Germline V gene lookup returns CDR1 MNHEY and CDR2 SMNVEV (reference sequence). The CDR3 nucleotides are TGTGCCAGCAGAGCGCATAATTCACCCCTCCACTTT. This codes for CASRAHNSPLHF.

The chain uses TRBV7-2 and TRBJ2-3; D may be TRBD1 (5 bases). The CDR3 spans 14 residues. CDR1 is SGHTA and CDR2 is FQGNSA in the germline V gene. V lost 2 bases, J lost 5 bases, and 11 bases lay in between. The CDR3 loop is CASSLQGVGDTQYF. For the CDR3, the DNA is TGTGCCAGCAGCTTACAAGGGGTGGGAGATACGCAGTATTTT.

V gene TRBV27 combines with J gene TRBJ2-7; 9 nucleotides match TRBD1. Per the germline V gene, CDR1 is MNHEY and CDR2 is SMNVEV (reference sequence). J was trimmed by 6 bases and V by 2 bases; bases with no gene match: 14. The CDR3 consists of 17 residues. CDR3 in DNA: TGTGCCAGCAGTTTAATATTTGGGACAGGGTTTCAGTCCGAGCAGTACTTC. Encoded protein: CASSLIFGTGFQSEQYF.

The gene calls are TRBV5-4 and TRBJ2-1, with TRBD2 matching over 14 bases. Germline V CDR1 and CDR2: SGHNT, YYREEE (reference sequence). Trimming at V came to 4 bases and at J to 10 bases, leaving 16 bases not matched to a gene. This CDR3 is built from 18 residues. The CDR3 region has the DNA TGTGCCAGCAGCGGCGGGACTAGCGGGAGTGTATCAGGTCAGGAGCAGTTCTTC. The encoded protein is CASSGGTSGSVSGQEQFF.

V usage is TRBV5-6 and J usage is TRBJ2-2; D call uncertain. From germline, CDR1 is SGHDT and CDR2 YYEEEE. This CDR3 contains 15 residues. Trimming took 1 base from V and 4 from J, leaving 11 bases between them. Written as DNA, the CDR3 is TGTGCCAGCAGCTTGCTAGAGCGCCTCACCGGGGAGCTGTTTTTT. Protein sequence: CASSLLERLTGELFF.